Each of the 8 T cell receptor beta chains below was sequenced from the same sample in a study of blood T cells in healthy people across ages. A second about 7 to 11 cycle PCR used barcoded and J-beta primers. MiXCR, applied by TCRdb to the 5' RACE reads, yields one record per CDR3 protein. Of about 1.6 million distinct CDR3 sequences in the sample, 30% to 35% were seen once. The sample taken for sequencing was blood. The receptors shown here come from a woman in her twenties or thirties in good health.

The CDR3 DNA is TGTGCCAGCAAACTAGCGGGTGATGAGCAGTTCTTC. Translating gives CASKLAGDEQFF. The rearrangement joins TRBV12-3 or TRBV12-4 to TRBJ2-1, with 9 bases fitting TRBD2. V was clipped by 7 bases and J by 8 bases; unmatched bases: 3. This CDR3 has 12 residues.

The chain is built from TRBV4-1 and TRBJ1-5; TRBD1 aligns across 7 bases. CDR3 size: 14 residues. CDR1 MGHRA and CDR2 YSYEKL come from the germline V gene. Trimming cost V 5 bases and J 7 bases; bases outside gene matches: 8. Written as DNA, the CDR3 is TGCGCCAGCAGCTTGGGAGGGGGCATCCAGCCCCAGCATTTT. It translates to CASSLGGGIQPQHF.

This clonotype was recorded at least ten times. This chain links TRBV29-1 with TRBJ2-5; tentative D call: TRBD2 (5 bases). The CDR3 contains 12 residues. Trimming took 5 bases from V and 1 from J, leaving 8 bases between them. CDR1 and CDR2 from the germline V gene are SQVTM and ANQGSEA. CDR3 sequence reads: CSVYGVQETQYF. Here the CDR3 DNA reads TGCAGCGTTTACGGGGTCCAAGAGACCCAGTACTTC.

In DNA, the CDR3 is TGCAGTGCTATCCGACAGCTAATAGAGAATTCACCCCTCCACTTT. Translation gives CSAIRQLIENSPLHF. This chain joins TRBV20-1 and TRBJ1-6, with a weak D call TRBD1 (5 bases). CDR1 is DFQATT and CDR2 is SNEGSKA in the germline V gene (reference sequence). V lost 4 bases, J lost 7 bases, and 17 bases lay in between. The CDR3 totals 15 residues.

The chain joins TRBV6-6 to TRBJ2-2; 9 bases agree with TRBD2. There are 15 residues in the CDR3. Germline CDR1 MNHNY, CDR2 SVGAGI (reference sequence). V trimming: 7 bases; J trimming: 7 bases; junction bases outside the gene matches: 10. The CDR3 DNA sequence: TGTGCCAGCACGTCAGAAGCTAGCGGGAACGGGGAGCTGTTTTTT. Encoded protein: CASTSEASGNGELFF.

There are a few counts of this clonotype. The J gene is TRBJ2-3, the V gene TRBV24-1, with D uncertain. V lost 6 bases and J 4 bases, leaving 13 bases between the germline ends. Per the germline V gene, CDR1 is KGHDR and CDR2 is SFDVKD. The CDR3 is 14 residues long. The DNA for the CDR3 is TGTGCCACCAGTAAGAGAATGGAGCCAGATACGCAGTATTTT. Residues: CATSKRMEPDTQYF.

Only a few counts were recorded for this clonotype. The rearrangement links TRBV12-3 or TRBV12-4 to TRBJ2-7; TRBD2 agrees at 11 bases. This CDR3 is built from 16 residues. Trimming removed 5 bases from V and 2 bases from J; junction bases left unmatched: 8. The CDR3 is CASSPPTSGETYEQYF. As DNA, the CDR3 is TGTGCCAGCAGTCCCCCGACTAGCGGGGAGACCTACGAGCAGTACTTC.

This clonotype was seen many times. The V call is TRBV27, the J call TRBJ2-3; D remains unclear. Trimming took 5 bases from V and 4 from J, leaving 7 bases between them. Germline-derived CDR1 and CDR2 are MNHEY and SMNVEV (reference sequence). The CDR3 is 12 residues long. The chain's CDR3 is CASSLHADTQYF. The CDR3 DNA reads TGTGCCAGCAGTCTACATGCAGATACGCAGTATTTT.